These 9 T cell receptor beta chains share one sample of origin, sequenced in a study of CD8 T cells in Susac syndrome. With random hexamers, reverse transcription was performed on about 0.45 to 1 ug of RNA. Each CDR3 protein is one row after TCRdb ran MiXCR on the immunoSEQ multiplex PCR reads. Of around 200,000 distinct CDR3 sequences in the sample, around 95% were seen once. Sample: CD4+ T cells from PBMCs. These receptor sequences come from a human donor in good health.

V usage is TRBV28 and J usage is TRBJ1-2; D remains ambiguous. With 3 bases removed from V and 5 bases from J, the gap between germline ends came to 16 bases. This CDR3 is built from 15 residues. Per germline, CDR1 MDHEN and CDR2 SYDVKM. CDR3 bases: TGTGCCAGCAGTTTGCCCCCTTTGGCAGCTTATGGCTACACCTTC. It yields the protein CASSLPPLAAYGYTF.

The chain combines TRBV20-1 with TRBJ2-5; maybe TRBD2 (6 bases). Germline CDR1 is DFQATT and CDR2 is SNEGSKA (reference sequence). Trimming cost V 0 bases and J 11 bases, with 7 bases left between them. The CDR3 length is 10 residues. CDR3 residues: CSAREGGQYF. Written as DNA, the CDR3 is TGCAGTGCTAGAGAGGGGGGACAGTACTTC.

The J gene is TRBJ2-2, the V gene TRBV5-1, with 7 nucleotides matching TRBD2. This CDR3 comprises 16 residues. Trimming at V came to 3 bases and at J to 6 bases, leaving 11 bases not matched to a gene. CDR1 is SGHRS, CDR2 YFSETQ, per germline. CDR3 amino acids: CASSSKAGGYAGELFF. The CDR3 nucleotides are TGCGCCAGCAGCTCCAAGGCCGGGGGGTACGCCGGGGAGCTGTTTTTT.

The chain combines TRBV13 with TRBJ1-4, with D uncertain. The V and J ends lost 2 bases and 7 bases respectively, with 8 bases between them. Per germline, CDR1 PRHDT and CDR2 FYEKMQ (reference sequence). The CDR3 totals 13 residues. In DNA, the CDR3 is TGTGCCAGCAGCTTACCTGGAGGTGAAAAACTGTTTTTT. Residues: CASSLPGGEKLFF.

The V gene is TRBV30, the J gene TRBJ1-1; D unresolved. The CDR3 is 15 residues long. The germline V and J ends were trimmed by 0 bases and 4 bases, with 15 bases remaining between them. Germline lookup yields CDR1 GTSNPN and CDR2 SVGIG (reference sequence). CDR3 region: CAWSVTSLKITEAFF. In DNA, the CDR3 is TGTGCCTGGAGTGTTACCTCCCTAAAAATCACTGAAGCTTTCTTT.

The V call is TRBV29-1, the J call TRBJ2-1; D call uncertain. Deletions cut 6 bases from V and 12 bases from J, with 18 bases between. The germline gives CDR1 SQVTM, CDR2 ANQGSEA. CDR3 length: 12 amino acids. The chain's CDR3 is CSVETLAEVQFF. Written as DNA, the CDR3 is TGCAGCGTCGAGACCTTGGCGGAAGTGCAGTTCTTC.

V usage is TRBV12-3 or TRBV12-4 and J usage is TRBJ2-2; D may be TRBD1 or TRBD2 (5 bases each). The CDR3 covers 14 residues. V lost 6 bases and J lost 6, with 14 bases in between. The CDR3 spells CASRRVGDAGELFF. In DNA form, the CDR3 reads TGTGCCAGCAGGAGGGTAGGGGACGCCGGGGAGCTGTTTTTT.

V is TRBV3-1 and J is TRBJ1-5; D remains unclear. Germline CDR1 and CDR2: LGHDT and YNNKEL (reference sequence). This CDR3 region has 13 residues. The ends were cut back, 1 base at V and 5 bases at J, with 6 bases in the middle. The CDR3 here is CASSQGSDQPQHF. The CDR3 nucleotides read TGTGCCAGCAGCCAAGGAAGCGATCAGCCCCAGCATTTT.

CDR3 sequence: CASSQARAQETQYF. The DNA for the CDR3 is TGTGCCAGCAGCCAAGCGAGGGCTCAAGAGACCCAGTACTTC. The rearrangement links TRBV3-1 to TRBJ2-5; possibly TRBD2 for D (5 bases). Germline lookup yields CDR1 LGHDT and CDR2 YNNKEL (reference sequence). The CDR3 is made up of 14 amino acids. Trimming took 1 base from V and 2 from J, leaving 8 bases between them.